These 8 T cell receptor beta chains were all obtained from the same sample, sequenced in a study of cytomegalovirus exposure and HLA in healthy donors. This PCR relied on a set of 60 Vbeta primers and 13 Jbeta primers. Assay: immunoSEQ multiplex PCR; the TCRdb copy retains only in-frame clones and omits some. The table includes over 200,000 clones, around 80% detected once. Sequencing was carried out using PBMCs. These receptors were obtained from a woman between 55 and 75 years old in good health and CMV-seropositive.

This clone has only a few counts. The chain employs TRBV6-1 and TRBJ1-2, with no clear D. The CDR3 length is 15 residues. CDR1 MNHNS and CDR2 SASEGT come from the germline V gene. The germline V and J ends were trimmed by 7 bases and 2 bases, with 17 bases remaining between them. The CDR3 sequence: CASIPGRGRNYGYTF. CDR3 sequence (DNA): TGTGCCAGCATCCCTGGACGGGGAAGAAACTATGGCTACACCTTC.

This clone was observed once. CDR3 loop: CASSRTGASNQPQHF. The CDR3 coding sequence is TGTGCCAGCAGCCGCACAGGGGCCAGCAATCAGCCCCAGCATTTT. The J gene is TRBJ1-5, the V gene TRBV7-9, with 7 positions matching TRBD1. The V segment lost 5 bases and the J segment 1 base; nucleotides outside the gene matches: 5. CDR3 length equals 15 residues. CDR1 is SEHNR, CDR2 FQNEAQ, per germline (reference sequence).

The chain combines TRBV6-5 with TRBJ1-3, with 7 bases identical to TRBD1. In germline, CDR1 is MNHEY, CDR2 SVGAGI. The CDR3 runs 14 residues. Germline trimming cut 6 bases from V and 0 bases from J; bases unmatched to any gene: 2. The DNA for the CDR3 is TGTGCCAGCAGGACAGGGAACTCTGGAAACACCATATATTTT. Amino acid sequence: CASRTGNSGNTIYF.

This clone showed up just a few times. CDR3 amino acids: CASSISSGGYEQYF. CDR3 bases: TGTGCCAGCAGCATCTCTAGCGGGGGCTACGAGCAGTACTTC. V gene TRBV13 combines with J gene TRBJ2-7; 10 positions match TRBD2. Germline-derived CDR1 and CDR2 are PRHDT and FYEKMQ (reference sequence). This CDR3 spans 14 amino acids. J lost 3 bases, V lost 5 bases, and 4 bases had no gene match. Looking up the rest from reference TRBV13 and TRBJ2-7 gives the full variable domain: AAGVIQSPRHLIKEKRETATLKCYPIPRHDTVYWYQQGPGQDPQFLISFYEKMQSDKGSIPDRFSAQQFSDYHSELNMSSLELGDSALYFCASSISSGGYEQYFGPGTRLTVT.

The table lists this clone with a few counts. The chain uses TRBV9 and TRBJ1-2, with unresolved D. This CDR3 region has 13 residues. Germline V gives CDR1 SGDLS, CDR2 YYNGEE. With 2 bases removed from V and 8 bases from J, the gap between germline ends came to 13 bases. This CDR3 reads CASSVDRRGGYTF. CDR3 DNA sequence: TGTGCCAGCAGCGTTGACCGCCGGGGAGGCTACACCTTC.

The chain carries TRBV27 and TRBJ1-2; maybe TRBD1 (5 bases). Trimming shortened V by 1 base and J by 6 bases, and 9 bases separated the two germline ends. Germline V gives CDR1 MNHEY, CDR2 SMNVEV (reference sequence). The CDR3 covers 13 residues. CDR3: CASSLLLGHGYTF. In DNA form, the CDR3 reads TGTGCCAGCAGTTTATTATTGGGGCATGGCTACACCTTC.

This clone occurred a few times. The rearrangement joins TRBV12-5 to TRBJ1-5; D is unresolved. The CDR3 has 11 residues. V was pared by 5 bases and J by 6 bases, with 5 bases between. The V gene's germline CDR1 is LGHNT and CDR2 FRNRAP. In DNA form, the CDR3 reads TGTGCTAGTGGTACCGGTCAGCCCCAGCATTTT. It encodes CASGTGQPQHF. The whole variable domain, filled in from reference TRBV12-5 and TRBJ1-5, reads DARVTQTPRHKVTEMGQEVTMRCQPILGHNTVFWYRQTMMQGLELLAYFRNRAPLDDSGMPKDRFSAEMPDATLATLKIQPSEPRDSAVYFCASGTGQPQHFGDGTRLSIL.

A few counts support this clone. The chain couples TRBV28 to TRBJ1-5; D gene uncertain. Trimming took 4 bases from V and 11 from J, leaving 6 bases between them. Germline V lookup: CDR1 MDHEN, CDR2 SYDVKM. The CDR3 consists of 10 residues. The CDR3: CASSSRAQHF. The CDR3 nucleotides are TGTGCCAGCAGTTCTCGGGCCCAGCATTTT.